The 20 T cell receptor beta chains presented below share a single source sample, sequenced in a study of blood T cell repertoires in COVID-19. TCRdb's copy holds only in-frame clones and misses some; the assay was immunoSEQ multiplex PCR. The top ten clones hold 0.8% to 1% of a sample with over 100,000 clones, 75% to 90% of them seen once. Sequenced input: peripheral blood. Receptors originate from a woman in her 70s with acute or convalescent COVID-19.

The chain carries TRBV6-1 and TRBJ1-1, with a tentative D call TRBD1 (5 bases). This CDR3 has 15 amino acids. Germline CDR1 is MNHNS and CDR2 is SASEGT. V was shortened by 3 bases and J by 1 base, with 12 bases between the two germline ends. This CDR3 is CASSDRGLPNTEAFF. The CDR3 DNA is TGTGCCAGCAGTGATAGGGGACTCCCGAACACTGAAGCTTTCTTT.

Of note for this clone: This CDR3 is missing its conserved last phenylalanine or tryptophan, likely due to a read error. No DNA is shown, since the ends of the CDR3 on it are uncertain; the CDR3 is the one TCRdb lists. The chain links TRBV28 to TRBJ1-2; the table's D gene call, TRBD1, was not cross checked with the DNA. Germline assignment: CDR1 MDHEN and CDR2 SYDVKM. The CDR3 is 11 amino acids long, termini counted. CDR3 region: CASSFSGAPSL.

V usage is TRBV3-1 (or the pseudogene TRBV3-2) and J usage is TRBJ1-4, with a weak D call TRBD1 (6 bases). Between the trimmed V and J ends, which lost 3 bases and 8 bases, there was a span of 22 bases. CDR1 is LGHDT, CDR2 YNNKEL, per germline (reference sequence). This CDR3 is built from 17 residues. CDR3 residues: CASSHLLIGGRYEKLFF. For the CDR3, the DNA is TGTGCCAGCAGCCATCTACTCATAGGGGGAAGGTACGAAAAACTGTTTTTT.

The V call is TRBV6-6, the J call TRBJ2-5; TRBD2 agrees at 7 bases. This CDR3 contains 13 residues. The germline V gene encodes CDR1 MNHNY and CDR2 SVGAGI (reference sequence). Trimming took 8 bases from V and 4 from J; bases not matched to a gene: 7. This chain's CDR3 is CASLGVAGETQYF. Here the CDR3 DNA reads TGTGCCAGCCTCGGGGTAGCGGGAGAGACCCAGTACTTC.

The chain recombines TRBV5-1 with TRBJ1-1; 11 bases map to TRBD1. Trimming took 4 bases from V and 0 from J; bases not matched to a gene: 11. This CDR3 is built from 18 residues. The germline V gene encodes CDR1 SGHRS and CDR2 YFSETQ. DNA for the CDR3: TGCGCCAGCAGCGCCCTGGACAGGGGGCCCATTGTGAACACTGAAGCTTTCTTT. It yields the protein CASSALDRGPIVNTEAFF.

The chain employs TRBV7-2 and TRBJ2-1; the D is unclear. The V gene lost 1 base and the J gene lost 6 bases, with 7 bases spanning the gap. Germline CDR1 SGHTA, CDR2 FQGNSA. The CDR3 runs 13 residues. CDR3 DNA: TGTGCCAGCAGCTTAGGGCCCAGCAATGAGCAGTTCTTC. Translated, it gives CASSLGPSNEQFF.

The chain uses TRBV7-9 and TRBJ1-4; the match to TRBD1 covers 8 bases. The CDR3 has 17 amino acids. V trimming: 3 bases; J trimming: 8 bases; junction bases outside the gene matches: 14. From germline, CDR1 is SEHNR and CDR2 FQNEAQ (reference sequence). CDR3 in amino acids: CASSFRTGRRRGEKLFF. The CDR3 nucleotides read TGTGCCAGCAGCTTCAGGACAGGGAGACGCCGGGGAGAAAAACTGTTTTTT. The complete variable domain, with remaining parts taken from reference TRBV7-9 and TRBJ1-4, reads DTGVSQNPRHKITKRGQNVTFRCDPISEHNRLYWYRQTLGQGPEFLTYFQNEAQLEKSRLLSDRFSAERPKGSFSTLEIQRTEQGDSAMYLCASSFRTGRRRGEKLFFGSGTQLSVL.

The V call is TRBV6-5, the J call TRBJ2-2, with a weak D call TRBD2 (6 bases). The V end lost 2 bases, the J end lost 6 bases, and 16 bases lay between the germline ends. The CDR3 spans 16 residues. The germline V gene encodes CDR1 MNHEY and CDR2 SVGAGI. CDR3 bases: TGTGCCAGCAGTTACAAGTTCGGGACTCAGGCCGGGGAGCTGTTTTTT. Its translation: CASSYKFGTQAGELFF.

The rearrangement joins TRBV29-1 to TRBJ1-1; 8 positions agree with TRBD1. The ends lost 7 bases at V and 6 bases at J; junction bases unmatched: 13. The germline gives CDR1 SQVTM, CDR2 ANQGSEA. The CDR3 contains 14 residues. The CDR3 sequence is CSASRGQGYAEAFF. The CDR3 nucleotides read TGCAGCGCTTCACGTGGACAGGGTTACGCTGAAGCTTTCTTT.

The V gene is TRBV7-3, the J gene TRBJ1-1; tentative D call: TRBD1 (6 bases). Germline CDR1 and CDR2: SGHTA and FQGTGA. This CDR3 contains 14 residues. V gave up 4 bases and J gave up 4 bases, with 13 bases separating them. In nucleotides, the CDR3 is TGTGCCAGCAGCTCGGGACATTCGACCACTGAAGCTTTCTTT. It translates to CASSSGHSTTEAFF.

The rearrangement links TRBV6-5 to TRBJ2-5, with a possible D match to TRBD2 (6 bases). The V gene lost 6 bases and the J gene lost 1 base, with 9 bases spanning the gap. This CDR3 contains 13 residues. CDR1 is MNHEY, CDR2 SVGAGI, per germline. The CDR3 is CASRSGLQETQYF. CDR3 DNA sequence: TGTGCCAGCAGATCGGGACTCCAAGAGACCCAGTACTTC.

The chain recombines TRBV2 with TRBJ1-4, with TRBD1 matching over 8 bases. Trimming at V came to 3 bases and at J to 8 bases, leaving 8 bases not matched to a gene. The CDR3 spans 15 residues. Germline-derived CDR1 and CDR2 are SNHLY and FYNNEI. The CDR3 sequence is CASSELRTGNEKLFF. In DNA form, the CDR3 reads TGTGCCAGCAGTGAGCTCAGGACAGGGAACGAAAAACTGTTTTTT.

The chain employs TRBV19 and TRBJ2-1; weak D call: TRBD2 (6 bases). V was trimmed by 5 bases and J by 0 bases, leaving 8 bases between them. Germline CDR1 reads LNHDA; CDR2 reads SQIVND (reference sequence). The CDR3 runs 14 residues. CDR3 residues: CASSSGGSYNEQFF. The CDR3 bases are TGTGCCAGTAGTTCCGGGGGCTCCTACAATGAGCAGTTCTTC.

The chain combines TRBV13 with TRBJ1-1; the D gene is possibly TRBD1 (5 bases). The V end lost 5 bases, the J end lost 10 bases, and 23 bases lay between the germline ends. This CDR3 region has 15 residues. The V gene's germline CDR1 is PRHDT and CDR2 FYEKMQ (reference sequence). CDR3 sequence reads: CASSPQKGLGRVAFF. The CDR3 DNA sequence: TGTGCCAGCAGCCCACAAAAGGGGCTGGGCAGGGTAGCTTTCTTT.

The chain combines TRBV29-1 with TRBJ2-7; the match to TRBD1 covers 9 bases. Trimming cost V 4 bases and J 6 bases; bases outside gene matches: 13. Germline CDR1 reads SQVTM; CDR2 reads ANQGSEA. This CDR3 region has 15 residues. The CDR3: CSVVLGGQGSGEQYF. For the CDR3, the DNA is TGCAGCGTTGTTTTGGGCGGACAGGGGTCGGGCGAGCAGTACTTC.

The genes are TRBV15 and TRBJ2-5, with D maybe TRBD1 (6 bases). The CDR3 consists of 14 residues. Germline assignment: CDR1 LNHNV and CDR2 YYDKDF (reference sequence). Between the trimmed V and J ends, which lost 4 bases and 1 base, there was a span of 10 bases. This CDR3 reads CATSTRTVQETQYF. The CDR3 DNA sequence: TGTGCCACCAGCACCAGGACAGTCCAAGAGACCCAGTACTTC.

J is TRBJ1-1 and V is TRBV6-6; possibly TRBD1 for D (5 bases). CDR1 and CDR2 (germline): MNHNY, SVGAGI (reference sequence). The CDR3 sequence is 14 residues long. The ends were cut back, 8 bases at V and 1 base at J, with 14 bases in the middle. CDR3 DNA: TGTGCCAGCTCATCCCCGGGGGGGAACACTGAAGCTTTCTTT. This codes for CASSSPGGNTEAFF.

This sequence joins TRBV18 and TRBJ2-3, with 9 bases matching TRBD1. This CDR3 spans 15 amino acids. V shed 6 bases and J 3 bases; nucleotides not matched to a gene: 7. The germline gives CDR1 KGHSH, CDR2 LQKENI. CDR3 coding DNA: TGTGCCAGCTCCCTCGGGACAGGGCCTACAGATACGCAGTATTTT. It yields the protein CASSLGTGPTDTQYF.

J is TRBJ2-5 and V is TRBV19, with D unresolved. Per the germline V gene, CDR1 is LNHDA and CDR2 is SQIVND (reference sequence). The length of the CDR3 is 14 residues. V lost 3 bases to trimming and J lost 4 bases, with 12 bases between them. The CDR3 is CASSIGSAAETQYF. The CDR3 nucleotides are TGTGCCAGTAGTATCGGGTCGGCCGCAGAGACCCAGTACTTC.

The chain carries TRBV2 and TRBJ1-3; D perhaps matches TRBD1 (6 bases). Trimming removed 3 bases from V and 1 base from J, with 13 bases in between. The germline V gene encodes CDR1 SNHLY and CDR2 FYNNEI. The CDR3 length is 16 residues. CDR3 in DNA: TGTGCCAGCAGTGAGGGGGGGGCGGATTCTGGAAACACCATATATTTT. It encodes CASSEGGADSGNTIYF. The variable domain in full, with the rest retrieved from reference TRBV2 and TRBJ1-3, is EPEVTQTPSHQVTQMGQEVILRCVPISNHLYFYWYRQILGQKVEFLVSFYNNEISEKSEIFDDQFSVERPDGSNFTLKIRSTKLEDSAMYFCASSEGGADSGNTIYFGEGSWLTVV.